Here is one T cell receptor (beta chain) with its context. The J segment lost 3 bases and the V segment lost 0 bases, leaving 7 bases of the junction unmatched. The CDR3 extends over 17 amino acids. The germline V gene encodes CDR1 SQVTM and CDR2 ANQGSEA. This sample is part of a study of cytomegalovirus exposure and HLA in healthy donors. The PCR contained 60 Vbeta and 13 Jbeta primers. The assay was immunoSEQ multiplex PCR, and TCRdb's table has in-frame clones only and misses some. Here the sample spans more than 85,000 clones, 75% being singletons. Sequenced material: PBMCs. The sequence was collected from a man aged 40-55 years in good health and CMV-seronegative. The V and J genes are TRBV29-1 and TRBJ2-6; 8 bases align to TRBD1. CDR3 residues: CSVEDWAGGSGANVLTF. CDR3 bases: TGCAGCGTTGAAGATTGGGCAGGGGGCAGTGGGGCCAACGTCCTGACTTTC.